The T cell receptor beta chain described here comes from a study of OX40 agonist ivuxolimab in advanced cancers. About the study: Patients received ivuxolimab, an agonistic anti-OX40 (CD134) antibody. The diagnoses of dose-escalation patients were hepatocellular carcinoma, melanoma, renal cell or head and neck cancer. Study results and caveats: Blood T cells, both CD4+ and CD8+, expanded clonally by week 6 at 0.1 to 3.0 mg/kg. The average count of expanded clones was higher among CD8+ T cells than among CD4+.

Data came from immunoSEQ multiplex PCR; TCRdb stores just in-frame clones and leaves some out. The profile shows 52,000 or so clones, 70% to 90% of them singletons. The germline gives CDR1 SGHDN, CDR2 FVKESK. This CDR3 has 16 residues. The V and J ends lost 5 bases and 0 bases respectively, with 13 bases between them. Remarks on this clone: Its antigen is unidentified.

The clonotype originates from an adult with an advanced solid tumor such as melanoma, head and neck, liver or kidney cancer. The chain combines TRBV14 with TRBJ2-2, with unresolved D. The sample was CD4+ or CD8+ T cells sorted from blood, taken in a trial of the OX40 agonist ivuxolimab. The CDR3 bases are TGTGCCAGCAGCTCACAGATTGTCGCGAACACCGGGGAGCTGTTTTTT. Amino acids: CASSSQIVANTGELFF. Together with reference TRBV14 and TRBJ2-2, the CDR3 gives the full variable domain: EAGVTQFPSHSVIEKGQTVTLRCDPISGHDNLYWYRRVMGKEIKFLLHFVKESKQDESGMPNNRFLAERTGGTYSTLKVQPAELEDSGVYFCASSSQIVANTGELFFGEGSRLTVL.